This TCR beta chain was documented in a study of PD-L1 blockade in urothelial cancer. Time point here: pretreatment peripheral blood. The CDR3 is made up of 17 amino acids. The V gene's germline CDR1 is SGHTA and CDR2 FQGNSA. V lost 0 bases and J 4 bases, leaving 16 bases between the germline ends. A remark on this clone: Its antigen remains unidentified.

Study-wide results and limits: When measured at 3 weeks, tumor-associated blood clones expanded more in durable-benefit patients.

Each PCR received spiked synthetic TCR analog templates. Assay used: immunoSEQ multiplex PCR; TCRdb lists only in-frame clones, some missing. The sample yields 87,000 or so clones, 84% seen once. The gene calls are TRBV7-2 and TRBJ1-3; D is undetermined. This sample comprised PBMCs, obtained around atezolizumab (anti-PD-L1) treatment. The sequence derives from a man between 60 and 75 years old with urothelial cancer. The CDR3 region is CASSLAGSGFWGNTIYF. For the CDR3, the DNA is TGTGCCAGCAGCTTAGCGGGGAGCGGATTCTGGGGAAACACCATATATTTT. The full variable domain, its missing parts supplied by reference TRBV7-2 and TRBJ1-3, is GAGVSQSPSNKVTEKGKDVELRCDPISGHTALYWYRQSLGQGLEFLIYFQGNSAPDKSGLPSDRFSAERTGGSVSTLTIQRTQQEDSAVYLCASSLAGSGFWGNTIYFGEGSWLTVV.